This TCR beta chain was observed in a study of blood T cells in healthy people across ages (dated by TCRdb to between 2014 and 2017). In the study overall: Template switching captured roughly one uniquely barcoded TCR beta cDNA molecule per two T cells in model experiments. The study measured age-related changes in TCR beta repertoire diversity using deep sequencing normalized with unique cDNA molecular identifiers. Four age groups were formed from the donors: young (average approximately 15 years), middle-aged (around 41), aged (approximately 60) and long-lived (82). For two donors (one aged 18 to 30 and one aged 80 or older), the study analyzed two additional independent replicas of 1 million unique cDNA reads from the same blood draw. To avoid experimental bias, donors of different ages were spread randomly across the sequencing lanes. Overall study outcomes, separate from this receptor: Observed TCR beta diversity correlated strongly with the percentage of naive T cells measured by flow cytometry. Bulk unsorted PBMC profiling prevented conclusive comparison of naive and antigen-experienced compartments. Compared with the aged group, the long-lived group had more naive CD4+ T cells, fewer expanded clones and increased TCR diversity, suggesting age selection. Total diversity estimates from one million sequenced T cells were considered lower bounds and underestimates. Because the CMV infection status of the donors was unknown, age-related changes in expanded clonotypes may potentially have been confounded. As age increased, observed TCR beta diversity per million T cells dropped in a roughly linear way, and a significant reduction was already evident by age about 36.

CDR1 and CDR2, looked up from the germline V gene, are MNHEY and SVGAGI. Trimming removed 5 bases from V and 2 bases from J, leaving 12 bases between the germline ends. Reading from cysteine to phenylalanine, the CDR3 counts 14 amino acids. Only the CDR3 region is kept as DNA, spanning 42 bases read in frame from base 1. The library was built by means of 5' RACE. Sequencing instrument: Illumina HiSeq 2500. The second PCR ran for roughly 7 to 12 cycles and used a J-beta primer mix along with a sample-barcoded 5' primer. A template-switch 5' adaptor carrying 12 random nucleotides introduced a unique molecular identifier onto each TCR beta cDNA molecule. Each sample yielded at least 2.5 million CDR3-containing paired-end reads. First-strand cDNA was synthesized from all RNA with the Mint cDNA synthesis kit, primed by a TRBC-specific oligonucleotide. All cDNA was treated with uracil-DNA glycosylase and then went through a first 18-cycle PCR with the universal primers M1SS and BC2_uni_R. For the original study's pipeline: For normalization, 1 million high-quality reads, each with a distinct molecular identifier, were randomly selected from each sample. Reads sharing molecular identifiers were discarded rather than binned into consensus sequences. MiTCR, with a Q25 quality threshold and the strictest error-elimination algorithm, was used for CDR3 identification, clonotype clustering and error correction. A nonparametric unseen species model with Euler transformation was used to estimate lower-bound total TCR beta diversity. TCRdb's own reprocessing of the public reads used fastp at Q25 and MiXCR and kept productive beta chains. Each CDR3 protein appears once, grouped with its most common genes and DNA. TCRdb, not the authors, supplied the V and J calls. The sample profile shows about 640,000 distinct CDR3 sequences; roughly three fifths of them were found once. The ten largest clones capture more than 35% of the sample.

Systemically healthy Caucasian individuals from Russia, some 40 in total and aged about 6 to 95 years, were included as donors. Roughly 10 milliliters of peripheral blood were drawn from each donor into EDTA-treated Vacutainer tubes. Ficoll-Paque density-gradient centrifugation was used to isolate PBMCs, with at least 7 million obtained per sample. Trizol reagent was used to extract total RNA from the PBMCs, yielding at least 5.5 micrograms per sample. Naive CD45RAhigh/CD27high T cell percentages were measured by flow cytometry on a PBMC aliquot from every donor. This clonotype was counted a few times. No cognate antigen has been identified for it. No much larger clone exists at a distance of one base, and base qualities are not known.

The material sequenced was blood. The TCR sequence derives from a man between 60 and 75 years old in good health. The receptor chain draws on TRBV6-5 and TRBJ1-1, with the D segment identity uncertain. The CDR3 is CASSKGSRNTEAFF. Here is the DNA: TGTGCCAGCAGTAAGGGAAGTCGAAACACTGAAGCTTTCTTT.